One T cell receptor (beta chain) is described in this entry. Trimming took 2 bases from V and 6 from J, leaving 8 bases between them. Germline lookup yields CDR1 MNHEY and CDR2 SMNVEV (reference sequence). The CDR3 has 13 residues. This sample is drawn from a study of cytomegalovirus exposure and HLA in healthy donors. PCR primers comprised 60 Vbeta and 13 Jbeta primers. Clones were sequenced by immunoSEQ multiplex PCR, and TCRdb holds only the in-frame ones, with some missing. Among roughly 190,000 clones listed, about 81% were seen once. The genes are TRBV27 and TRBJ2-1; D possibly corresponds to TRBD2 (6 bases). The sample taken for sequencing was PBMCs. The TCR originated in a man in his late teens or twenties in good health and CMV-seronegative. CDR3 amino acids: CASSLLGGNEQFF. CDR3 sequence (DNA): TGTGCCAGCAGTTTACTCGGGGGCAATGAGCAGTTCTTC.